This section outlines one T cell receptor (beta chain) sequence together with its context. Its antigen is unidentified. The protocol was immunoSEQ multiplex PCR, while the TCRdb copy is restricted to in-frame clones and leaves out a portion. The data show approximately 640,000 clones, 55% to 75% seen once. This specimen belongs to a study of shared clonotypes between healthy human individuals. The CDR3 extends over 14 amino acids. V was cut by 5 bases and J by 0 bases, with 10 bases left in between. From germline, CDR1 is MNHNY and CDR2 SVGAGI (reference sequence). Whole-study findings and limits: Non-shared clonotypes were found to have lower generation probabilities than the clonotypes that were shared by all four of the sorted-subset donors. Estimated richness was generally greater in naive than memory subsets.

This sequence was found in a woman in her twenties or thirties in good health. Sequencing used memory CD4+ T cells sorted from blood. Subset here: CD45RA-negative fraction. The chain couples TRBV6-6 to TRBJ1-2; tentative D call: TRBD1 (6 bases). CDR3 DNA sequence: TGTGCCAGCAGTCGGACAGAAACTAACTATGGCTACACCTTC. Translation: CASSRTETNYGYTF.